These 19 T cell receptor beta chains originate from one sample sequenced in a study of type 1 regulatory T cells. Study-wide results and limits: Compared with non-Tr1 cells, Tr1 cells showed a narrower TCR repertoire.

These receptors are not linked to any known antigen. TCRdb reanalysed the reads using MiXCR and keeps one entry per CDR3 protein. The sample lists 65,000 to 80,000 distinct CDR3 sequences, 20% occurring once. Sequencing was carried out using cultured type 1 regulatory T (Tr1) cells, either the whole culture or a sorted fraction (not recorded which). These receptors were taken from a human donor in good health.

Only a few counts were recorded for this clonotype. In DNA, the CDR3 is TGTGCCAGCAGCCCAAGACCCAACACTGAAGCTTTCTTT. Protein: CASSPRPNTEAFF. The rearrangement uses TRBV7-2 and TRBJ1-1; D unresolved. The CDR3 runs 13 residues. CDR1 and CDR2 (germline): SGHTA, FQGNSA. Trimming left V 5 bases short and J 2 bases short, with 9 bases between.

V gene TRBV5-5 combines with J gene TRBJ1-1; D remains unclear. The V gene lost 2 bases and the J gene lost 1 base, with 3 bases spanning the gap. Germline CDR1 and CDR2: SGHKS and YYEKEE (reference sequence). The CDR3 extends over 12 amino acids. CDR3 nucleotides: TGTGCCAGCAGCTTAACGAACACTGAAGCTTTCTTT. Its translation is CASSLTNTEAFF.

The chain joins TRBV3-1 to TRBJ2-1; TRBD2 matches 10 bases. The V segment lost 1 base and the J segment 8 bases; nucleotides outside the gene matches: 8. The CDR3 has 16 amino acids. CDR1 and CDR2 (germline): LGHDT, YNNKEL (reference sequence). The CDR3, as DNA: TGTGCCAGCAGCCAAGGAAAGCGGGAGGGCCAAGATGAGCAGTTCTTC. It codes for CASSQGKREGQDEQFF.

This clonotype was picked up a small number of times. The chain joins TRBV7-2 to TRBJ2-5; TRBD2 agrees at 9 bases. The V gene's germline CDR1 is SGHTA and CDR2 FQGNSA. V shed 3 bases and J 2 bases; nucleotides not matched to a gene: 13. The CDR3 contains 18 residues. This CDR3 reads CASSFSNKLAGLQETQYF. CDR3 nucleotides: TGTGCCAGCAGCTTTTCGAACAAACTAGCGGGTTTACAAGAGACCCAGTACTTC.

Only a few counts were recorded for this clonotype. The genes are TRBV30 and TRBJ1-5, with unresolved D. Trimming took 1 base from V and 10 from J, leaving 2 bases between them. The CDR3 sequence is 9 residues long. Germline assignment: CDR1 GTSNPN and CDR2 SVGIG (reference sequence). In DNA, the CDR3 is TGTGCCTGGAGTGACCCCCAGCATTTT. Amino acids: CAWSDPQHF.

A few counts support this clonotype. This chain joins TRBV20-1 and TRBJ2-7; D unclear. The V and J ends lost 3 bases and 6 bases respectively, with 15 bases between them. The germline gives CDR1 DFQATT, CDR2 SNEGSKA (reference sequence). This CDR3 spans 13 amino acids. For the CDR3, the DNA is TGCAGTGCTAGGGGTTCCTCGGTGGCCGAGCAGTACTTC. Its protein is CSARGSSVAEQYF.

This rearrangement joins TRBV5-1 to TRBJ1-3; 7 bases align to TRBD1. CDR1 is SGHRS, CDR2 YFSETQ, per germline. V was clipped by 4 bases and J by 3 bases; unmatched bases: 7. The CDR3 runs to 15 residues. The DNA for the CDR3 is TGCGCCAGCAGCCGTGACAGGGATATTGGAAACACCATATATTTT. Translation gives CASSRDRDIGNTIYF.

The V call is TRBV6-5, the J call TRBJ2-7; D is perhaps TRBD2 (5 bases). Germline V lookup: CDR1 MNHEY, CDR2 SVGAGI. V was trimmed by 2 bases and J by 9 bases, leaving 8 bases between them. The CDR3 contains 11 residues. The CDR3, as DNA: TGTGCCAGCAGTTACCGGGATCTGCAGTACTTC. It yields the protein CASSYRDLQYF.

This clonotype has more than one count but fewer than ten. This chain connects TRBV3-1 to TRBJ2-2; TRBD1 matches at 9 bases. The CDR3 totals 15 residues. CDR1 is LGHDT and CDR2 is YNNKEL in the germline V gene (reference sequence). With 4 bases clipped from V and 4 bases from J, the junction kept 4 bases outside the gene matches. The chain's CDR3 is CASSPGQGSTGELFF. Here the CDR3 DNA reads TGTGCCAGCAGCCCCGGACAGGGGAGCACCGGGGAGCTGTTTTTT. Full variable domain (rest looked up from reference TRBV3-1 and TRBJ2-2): DTAVSQTPKYLVTQMGNDKSIKCEQNLGHDTMYWYKQDSKKFLKIMFSYNNKELIINETVPNRFSPKSPDKAHLNLHINSLELGDSAVYFCASSPGQGSTGELFFGEGSRLTVL.

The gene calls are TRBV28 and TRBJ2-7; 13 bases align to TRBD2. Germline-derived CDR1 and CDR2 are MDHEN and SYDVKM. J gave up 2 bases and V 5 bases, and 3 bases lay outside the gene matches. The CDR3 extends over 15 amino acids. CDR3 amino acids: CASSAGTSGAYEQYF. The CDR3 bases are TGTGCCAGCAGTGCCGGGACTAGCGGGGCCTACGAGCAGTACTTC.

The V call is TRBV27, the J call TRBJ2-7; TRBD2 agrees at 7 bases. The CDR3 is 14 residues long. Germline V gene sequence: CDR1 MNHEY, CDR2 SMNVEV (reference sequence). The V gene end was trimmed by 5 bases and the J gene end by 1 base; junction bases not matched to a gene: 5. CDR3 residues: CASSRSGISYEQYF. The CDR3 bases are TGTGCCAGCAGTCGAAGCGGGATATCCTACGAGCAGTACTTC.

The CDR3: CSGDGSLNEQFF. The CDR3 DNA sequence: TGCAGTGGCGACGGGAGCTTGAATGAGCAGTTCTTC. This sequence joins TRBV20-1 and TRBJ2-1; D might be TRBD2 (6 bases). CDR1 DFQATT and CDR2 SNEGSKA come from the germline V gene (reference sequence). The germline V and J ends were trimmed by 7 bases and 7 bases, with 14 bases remaining between them. The CDR3 spans 12 residues.

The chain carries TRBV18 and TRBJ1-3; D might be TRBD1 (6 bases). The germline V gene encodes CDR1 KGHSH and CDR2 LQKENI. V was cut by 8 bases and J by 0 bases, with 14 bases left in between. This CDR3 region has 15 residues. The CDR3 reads CASTRTASSGNTIYF. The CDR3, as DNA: TGTGCCAGCACTAGGACAGCGAGCTCTGGAAACACCATATATTTT. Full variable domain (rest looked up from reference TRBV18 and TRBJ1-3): NAGVMQNPRHLVRRRGQEARLRCSPMKGHSHVYWYRQLPEEGLKFMVYLQKENIIDESGMPKERFSAEFPKEGPSILRIQQVVRGDSAAYFCASTRTASSGNTIYFGEGSWLTVV.

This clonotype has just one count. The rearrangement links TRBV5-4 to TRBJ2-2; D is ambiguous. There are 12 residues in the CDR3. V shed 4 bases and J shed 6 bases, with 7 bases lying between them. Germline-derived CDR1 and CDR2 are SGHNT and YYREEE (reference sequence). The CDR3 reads CASSLYAGELFF. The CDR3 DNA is TGTGCCAGCAGCCTATATGCCGGGGAGCTGTTTTTT.

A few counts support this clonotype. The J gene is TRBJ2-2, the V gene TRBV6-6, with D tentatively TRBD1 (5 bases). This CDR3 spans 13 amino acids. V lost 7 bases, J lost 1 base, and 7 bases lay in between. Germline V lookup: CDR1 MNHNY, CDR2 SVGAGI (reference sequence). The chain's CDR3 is CASTTGNTGELFF. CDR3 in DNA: TGTGCCAGCACCACAGGGAACACCGGGGAGCTGTTTTTT.

The CDR3 sequence: CASITGTSGYNEQFF. DNA of the CDR3: TGTGCCAGCATAACCGGGACTAGCGGATACAATGAGCAGTTCTTC. The chain recombines TRBV6-1 with TRBJ2-1; TRBD2 matches at 11 bases. J was trimmed by 4 bases and V by 7 bases; bases with no gene match: 6. The CDR3 spans 15 residues. Germline V gene data show CDR1 as MNHNS and CDR2 as SASEGT.

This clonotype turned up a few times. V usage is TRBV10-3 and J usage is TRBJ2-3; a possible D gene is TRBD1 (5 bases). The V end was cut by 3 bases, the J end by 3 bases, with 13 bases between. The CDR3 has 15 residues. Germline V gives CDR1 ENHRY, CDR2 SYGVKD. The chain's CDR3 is CAISDGRVKTDTQYF. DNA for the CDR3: TGTGCCATCAGTGACGGCAGGGTAAAAACAGATACGCAGTATTTT.

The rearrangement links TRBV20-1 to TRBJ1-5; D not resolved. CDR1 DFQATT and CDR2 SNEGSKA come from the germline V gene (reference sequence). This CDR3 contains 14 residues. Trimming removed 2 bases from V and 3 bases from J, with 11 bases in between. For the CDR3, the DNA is TGCAGTGCTAGACCCGACGGACCCAATCAGCCCCAGCATTTT. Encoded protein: CSARPDGPNQPQHF.

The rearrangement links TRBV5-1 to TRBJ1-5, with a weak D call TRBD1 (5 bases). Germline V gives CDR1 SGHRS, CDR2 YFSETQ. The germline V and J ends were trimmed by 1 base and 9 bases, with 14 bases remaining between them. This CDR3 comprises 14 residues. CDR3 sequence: CASSLSASGGPQHF. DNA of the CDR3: TGCGCCAGCAGCTTGTCAGCCTCCGGGGGGCCCCAGCATTTT. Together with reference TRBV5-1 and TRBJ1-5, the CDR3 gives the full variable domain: KAGVTQTPRYLIKTRGQQVTLSCSPISGHRSVSWYQQTPGQGLQFLFEYFSETQRNKGNFPGRFSGRQFSNSRSEMNVSTLELGDSALYLCASSLSASGGPQHFGDGTRLSIL.